The subject of this entry is one TCR beta chain. The same CDR3 can be traced to other DNA sequences in this sample. This entry is derived from a study of control samples from healthy donors and cancer patients. Sequencing was performed with immunoSEQ multiplex PCR; in TCRdb, only in-frame clones are kept and a portion is missing. This table holds approximately 150,000 clones, 96% found once. The TCR sequence derives from a woman in her twenties or thirties in good health. Material: blood.

The CDR3 coding sequence is TGCAGCGTTGAGGAATCCGGCAATGAGCAGTTCTTC. This translates into CSVEESGNEQFF. V and J are TRBV29-1 and TRBJ2-1; D is ambiguous. V gave up 3 bases and J gave up 6 bases, with 9 bases separating them. The CDR3 extends over 12 amino acids. The germline V gene has CDR1 SQVTM and CDR2 ANQGSEA.